This T cell receptor (beta chain) was identified during a study of blood T cell repertoires in COVID-19. Germline V lookup: CDR1 MNHEY, CDR2 SVGAGI. This CDR3 contains 15 residues. V was cut by 2 bases and J by 4 bases, with 12 bases left in between. In the authors' methods: Reference gene primer amplification in the assay estimated nucleated cell counts. Some clones are missing from TCRdb's copy, which holds only in-frame ones; the method was immunoSEQ multiplex PCR. That table furnishes V, J and clone size, whereas the DNA furnished D and trimming. Of about 130,000 clones in the sample, about 74% are singletons; the top ten hold 4.5% to 6%.

The sample consisted of peripheral blood. The J gene is TRBJ1-5, the V gene TRBV6-5; D not certain. The receptor was isolated from a man older than 75 with COVID-19, enrolled during active disease. This CDR3 is CASSYVASGNQPQHF. The DNA for the CDR3 is TGTGCCAGCAGTTACGTCGCATCGGGGAATCAGCCCCAGCATTTT.